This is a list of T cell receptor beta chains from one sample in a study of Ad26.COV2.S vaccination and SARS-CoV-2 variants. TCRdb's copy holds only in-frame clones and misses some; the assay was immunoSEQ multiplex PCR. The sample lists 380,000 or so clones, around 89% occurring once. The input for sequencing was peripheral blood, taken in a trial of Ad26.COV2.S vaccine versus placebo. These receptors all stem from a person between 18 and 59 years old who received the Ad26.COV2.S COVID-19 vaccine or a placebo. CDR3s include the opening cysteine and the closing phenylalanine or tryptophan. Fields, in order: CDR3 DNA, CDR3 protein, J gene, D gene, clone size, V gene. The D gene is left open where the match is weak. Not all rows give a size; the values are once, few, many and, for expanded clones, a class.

CDR3nt: TGTGCCAGTAGTTTCCAGGCCAGGGACACTGAAGCTTTCTTT
CDR3aa: CASSFQARDTEAFF
j_gene: TRBJ1-1
d_gene: -
abundance: -
v_gene: TRBV19

CDR3nt: TGTGCCAGCAGCCCCGGGTTTATTAACACTGAAGCTTTCTTT
CDR3aa: CASSPGFINTEAFF
j_gene: TRBJ1-1
d_gene: -
abundance: -
v_gene: TRBV7-9

CDR3nt: TGTGCCAGCAGTTTCGGCAGCTTAGAGCCCCAGCATTTT
CDR3aa: CASSFGSLEPQHF
j_gene: TRBJ1-5
d_gene: -
abundance: -
v_gene: TRBV12-3/TRBV12-4

CDR3nt: TGTGCCAGCAGTGAGAGAGTGGGACCTCAAGAGACCCAGTACTTC
CDR3aa: CASSERVGPQETQYF
j_gene: TRBJ2-5
d_gene: -
abundance: -
v_gene: TRBV6-1

CDR3nt: TGCGCCAGCACAAAGACTAGCGGGGCGACCGGGGAGCTGTTTTTT
CDR3aa: CASTKTSGATGELFF
j_gene: TRBJ2-2
d_gene: TRBD2
abundance: -
v_gene: TRBV10-2

CDR3nt: TGTGCCAGCAGCTCTCGGGAAGCAAGGGATGAGCAGTTCTTC
CDR3aa: CASSSREARDEQFF
j_gene: TRBJ2-1
d_gene: -
abundance: -
v_gene: TRBV13

CDR3nt: TGCGCCAGCAGCTTGAGTCAGACCTCCTACGAGCAGTACTTC
CDR3aa: CASSLSQTSYEQYF
j_gene: TRBJ2-7
d_gene: -
abundance: -
v_gene: TRBV5-1

CDR3nt: TGTGCCAGCAGGGGCGGGACAGGGGGCCTTTCTCAGCCCCAGCATTTT
CDR3aa: CASRGGTGGLSQPQHF
j_gene: TRBJ1-5
d_gene: TRBD1
abundance: -
v_gene: TRBV2

CDR3nt: TGTGCCAGCAGCCGCTCCCGGGACAGCTACGAGCAGTACTTC
CDR3aa: CASSRSRDSYEQYF
j_gene: TRBJ2-7
d_gene: TRBD1
abundance: -
v_gene: TRBV2

CDR3nt: TGCGCCAGCAGCCATGGGGGGCAGGGGAGAGATACGCAGTATTTT
CDR3aa: CASSHGGQGRDTQYF
j_gene: TRBJ2-3
d_gene: -
abundance: -
v_gene: TRBV4-3

CDR3nt: TGTGCCAGCAGCTTGGGTGTGGGGTTCACTGAAGCTTTCTTT
CDR3aa: CASSLGVGFTEAFF
j_gene: TRBJ1-1
d_gene: -
abundance: -
v_gene: TRBV5-8

CDR3nt: TGTGCCAGCAGCATCGACCTCGGACGCCAAGAGACCCAGTACTTC
CDR3aa: CASSIDLGRQETQYF
j_gene: TRBJ2-5
d_gene: -
abundance: -
v_gene: TRBV9

CDR3nt: TGTGCCAGTAGTTCCCCGACAGGGACCTATGGCTACACCTTC
CDR3aa: CASSSPTGTYGYTF
j_gene: TRBJ1-2
d_gene: TRBD1
abundance: -
v_gene: TRBV19

CDR3nt: TGTGCCAGCAGTCAAGAGTTAGGGGGAGATTTTTATGGCTACACCTTC
CDR3aa: CASSQELGGDFYGYTF
j_gene: TRBJ1-2
d_gene: -
abundance: -
v_gene: TRBV6-1

CDR3nt: TGTGCCAGCGGCGGTCGGGACAGAACTAACTATGGCTACACCTTC
CDR3aa: CASGGRDRTNYGYTF
j_gene: TRBJ1-2
d_gene: -
abundance: -
v_gene: TRBV21-1

CDR3nt: TGTGCCAGCAGCGGACCCAACCAAGAGACCCAGTACTTC
CDR3aa: CASSGPNQETQYF
j_gene: TRBJ2-5
d_gene: -
abundance: -
v_gene: TRBV11-2

CDR3nt: TGTGCCAGCAGCTGGGACAGGGAGGGGGAAGCTTTCTTT
CDR3aa: CASSWDREGEAFF
j_gene: TRBJ1-1
d_gene: TRBD1
abundance: -
v_gene: TRBV6-5

CDR3nt: TGTGCCAGTAGTAAACAGGGCTCTGAGACCCAGTACTTC
CDR3aa: CASSKQGSETQYF
j_gene: TRBJ2-5
d_gene: -
abundance: -
v_gene: TRBV19

CDR3nt: TGTGCCAGCAGTGAAGGTGTAGGAAAACTGTTTTTT
CDR3aa: CASSEGVGKLFF
j_gene: TRBJ1-4
d_gene: -
abundance: -
v_gene: TRBV6-1

CDR3nt: TGTGCCAGCAACTTTCTCCGGAGCACATCGCGCGTGTGGCCCCAGCATTTT
CDR3aa: CASNFLRSTSRVWPQHF
j_gene: TRBJ1-5
d_gene: -
abundance: -
v_gene: TRBV28

CDR3nt: TGCGCCAGCAGCAAAAGTCAGGGGGATGAAAAACTGTTTTTT
CDR3aa: CASSKSQGDEKLFF
j_gene: TRBJ1-4
d_gene: TRBD1
abundance: -
v_gene: TRBV5-1

CDR3nt: TGTGCCAGCAGTCTACCCACTAGGCTTGAGCAGTTCTTC
CDR3aa: CASSLPTRLEQFF
j_gene: TRBJ2-1
d_gene: -
abundance: -
v_gene: TRBV12-3/TRBV12-4

CDR3nt: TGTGCCAGAGGGGAGGGAATGGGCACAGATACGCAGTATTTT
CDR3aa: CARGEGMGTDTQYF
j_gene: TRBJ2-3
d_gene: TRBD2
abundance: -
v_gene: TRBV2

CDR3nt: TGTGCCACCAGTGATGTACGGACTAGCGGGTCTAACAATGAGCAGTTCTTC
CDR3aa: CATSDVRTSGSNNEQFF
j_gene: TRBJ2-1
d_gene: TRBD2
abundance: -
v_gene: TRBV24-1

CDR3nt: TGTGCCAGCAGCTCAGGGTCTTTGACTGGAAACACCATATATTTT
CDR3aa: CASSSGSLTGNTIYF
j_gene: TRBJ1-3
d_gene: -
abundance: -
v_gene: TRBV9

CDR3nt: TGCGCCAGCAGCCCGATGGTACATAATACGCAGTATTTT
CDR3aa: CASSPMVHNTQYF
j_gene: TRBJ2-3
d_gene: -
abundance: -
v_gene: TRBV4-3

CDR3nt: TGTGCCAGCAGCTTGAGGGTCCACGAGCAGTACTTC
CDR3aa: CASSLRVHEQYF
j_gene: TRBJ2-7
d_gene: -
abundance: few
v_gene: TRBV5-5

CDR3nt: TGTGCCAGCAGCCCACGGGGACAGGGGATCATAGGCTACACCTTC
CDR3aa: CASSPRGQGIIGYTF
j_gene: TRBJ1-2
d_gene: TRBD1
abundance: -
v_gene: TRBV13

CDR3nt: TGTGCCAGCTCACCTGTAGCGGTCCTATACAATGAGCAGTTCTTC
CDR3aa: CASSPVAVLYNEQFF
j_gene: TRBJ2-1
d_gene: -
abundance: -
v_gene: TRBV18

CDR3nt: TGCGCCAGCAGCCCCGGGACAGGGAGCGTTCAGCCCCAGCATTTT
CDR3aa: CASSPGTGSVQPQHF
j_gene: TRBJ1-5
d_gene: TRBD1
abundance: -
v_gene: TRBV5-1

CDR3nt: TGTGCCAGCAGTCAGACTAGTTCTGGTGAGCAGTTCTTC
CDR3aa: CASSQTSSGEQFF
j_gene: TRBJ2-1
d_gene: -
abundance: -
v_gene: TRBV7-3

CDR3nt: TGTGCCAGCAGTTCCCGGGACGCCAGCTCTGGAAACACCATATATTTT
CDR3aa: CASSSRDASSGNTIYF
j_gene: TRBJ1-3
d_gene: -
abundance: -
v_gene: TRBV6-5

CDR3nt: TGTGCCAGCAGCTTAGCCCACGGAGGGGCCTCCTTGCAGCAGTACTTC
CDR3aa: CASSLAHGGASLQQYF
j_gene: TRBJ2-7
d_gene: -
abundance: -
v_gene: TRBV11-1

CDR3nt: TGTGCCAGCACCTGGGGACAGACTAGCAATCAGCCCCAGCATTTT
CDR3aa: CASTWGQTSNQPQHF
j_gene: TRBJ1-5
d_gene: TRBD1
abundance: -
v_gene: TRBV6-5

CDR3nt: TGTGCCAGTGCCCGCCAAATATCGGGGGAACAGCCCCAGCATTTT
CDR3aa: CASARQISGEQPQHF
j_gene: TRBJ1-5
d_gene: -
abundance: once
v_gene: TRBV19

CDR3nt: TGCAGCGTTCCGGGTGGGGTTGGCACTGAAGCTTTCTTT
CDR3aa: CSVPGGVGTEAFF
j_gene: TRBJ1-1
d_gene: -
abundance: -
v_gene: TRBV29-1

CDR3nt: TGTGCCAGCAGTGAATGGGAGGGGATAGGGGAGACCCAGTACTTC
CDR3aa: CASSEWEGIGETQYF
j_gene: TRBJ2-5
d_gene: TRBD2
abundance: -
v_gene: TRBV25-1

CDR3nt: TGTGCCACCCAGGGTTACATGGAATCACCCCTCCACTTT
CDR3aa: CATQGYMESPLHF
j_gene: TRBJ1-6
d_gene: -
abundance: -
v_gene: TRBV11-2

CDR3nt: TGTGCCAGCAGCCAACTACTCTTCGGTCCCTACGAGCAGTACTTC
CDR3aa: CASSQLLFGPYEQYF
j_gene: TRBJ2-7
d_gene: -
abundance: -
v_gene: TRBV3-1/TRBV3-2

CDR3nt: TGTGCCAGCAGTTTAAAGGACTTGCCCACAGATACGCAGTATTTT
CDR3aa: CASSLKDLPTDTQYF
j_gene: TRBJ2-3
d_gene: -
abundance: -
v_gene: TRBV28

CDR3nt: TGCGCCAGCAGTGAGTACCGGAACACTGAAGCTTTCTTT
CDR3aa: CASSEYRNTEAFF
j_gene: TRBJ1-1
d_gene: -
abundance: -
v_gene: TRBV10-1

CDR3nt: TGTGCCAGCAGCGTAGGCCTCCCAGGTACTCAGTTACTGAACACTGAAGCTTTCTTT
CDR3aa: CASSVGLPGTQLLNTEAFF
j_gene: TRBJ1-1
d_gene: -
abundance: -
v_gene: TRBV9

CDR3nt: TGTGCCAGCAGCGCAATGGGACAGGGGGGCACTGAAGCTTTCTTT
CDR3aa: CASSAMGQGGTEAFF
j_gene: TRBJ1-1
d_gene: TRBD1
abundance: -
v_gene: TRBV9

CDR3nt: TGTGCCAGCACGGGACACAACAATGAGCAGTTCTTC
CDR3aa: CASTGHNNEQFF
j_gene: TRBJ2-1
d_gene: -
abundance: -
v_gene: TRBV27

CDR3nt: TGTGCCAGTACCGGTAGGGCCTTTAGCACAGATACGCAGTATTTT
CDR3aa: CASTGRAFSTDTQYF
j_gene: TRBJ2-3
d_gene: -
abundance: once
v_gene: TRBV19

CDR3nt: TGTGCCAGCTCACCACAACGAGGGGACGAAAACACCATATATTTT
CDR3aa: CASSPQRGDENTIYF
j_gene: TRBJ1-3
d_gene: -
abundance: -
v_gene: TRBV18

CDR3nt: TGCAGTGCTAGTGTTCCAGCGGGAAACACAGATACGCAGTATTTT
CDR3aa: CSASVPAGNTDTQYF
j_gene: TRBJ2-3
d_gene: TRBD2
abundance: -
v_gene: TRBV20-1

CDR3nt: TGCAGCCTCCGTGGCGGGACGAATGAGCAGTTCTTC
CDR3aa: CSLRGGTNEQFF
j_gene: TRBJ2-1
d_gene: -
abundance: -
v_gene: TRBV29-1

CDR3nt: TGTGCCAGCAGCACAATTGCAACAGGGGGCGAGGGCTACACCTTC
CDR3aa: CASSTIATGGEGYTF
j_gene: TRBJ1-2
d_gene: TRBD1
abundance: -
v_gene: TRBV11-2

CDR3nt: TGTGCCATTAGGGCTAGCGGGAGTTACGAGCAGTACTTC
CDR3aa: CAIRASGSYEQYF
j_gene: TRBJ2-7
d_gene: TRBD2
abundance: few
v_gene: TRBV2